The 28 T cell receptor beta chains presented below share a single source sample, sequenced in a study of blood T cells in healthy people across ages. With a J-beta primer mix and a sample-barcoded 5' primer, a second PCR ran about 7 to 11 cycles. TCRdb analysed the 5' RACE reads with MiXCR anew, one entry per CDR3 protein. The sample records almost 800,000 distinct CDR3 sequences, roughly 60% being singletons. Sequenced sample: blood. All receptors derive from a man aged 30 to 45 in good health.

Comment on this clonotype: A read error may produce the germline difference seen at one junction end. V gene TRBV4-2 combines with J gene TRBJ2-1, with D possibly TRBD2 on 5 matching bases. The CDR3 covers 15 residues. The germline V gene encodes CDR1 LGHNA and CDR2 YNFKEQ. The CDR3 sequence: CASSQASGLYNEQFF. CDR3 DNA sequence: TGTGCTAGCAGCCAAGCCAGCGGCCTCTACAATGAGCAGTTCTTC.

This clonotype was counted only a few times. The chain recombines TRBV4-3 with TRBJ2-7, with 7 bases aligning to TRBD1. The CDR3 length is 15 residues. The germline CDR1 and CDR2 sequences are LGHNA and YSLEER. V gave up 1 base and J gave up 4 bases; unmatched junction bases: 7. The CDR3 spells CASSQGQGRVYEQYF. The DNA of the CDR3 is TGCGCCAGCAGCCAAGGACAGGGAAGAGTTTACGAGCAGTACTTC.

The V and J genes are TRBV18 and TRBJ2-4; D is possibly TRBD1 (6 bases). This CDR3 is built from 13 residues. Trimming took 1 base from V and 13 from J, leaving 14 bases between them. Germline assignment: CDR1 KGHSH and CDR2 LQKENI. The CDR3 coding sequence is TGTGCCAGCTCACCACAGGGGGTGAGGGAGCAGTACTTC. Protein: CASSPQGVREQYF. The whole variable domain, filled in from reference TRBV18 and TRBJ2-4, reads NAGVMQNPRHLVRRRGQEARLRCSPMKGHSHVYWYRQLPEEGLKFMVYLQKENIIDESGMPKERFSAEFPKEGPSILRIQQVVRGDSAAYFCASSPQGVREQYFGAGTRLSVL.

The chain has TRBV2 and TRBJ2-3; 13 nucleotides align to TRBD2. V was clipped by 8 bases and J by 5 bases; unmatched bases: 4. The CDR3 has 14 residues. Per the germline V gene, CDR1 is SNHLY and CDR2 is FYNNEI. The CDR3 DNA is TGTGCCAGCGGACTAGCGGGAGTTGAAGATACGCAGTATTTT. It yields the protein CASGLAGVEDTQYF.

V is TRBV7-9 and J is TRBJ2-7, with D possibly TRBD1 on 6 matching bases. V was pared by 5 bases and J by 3 bases, with 14 bases between. The CDR3 has 14 amino acids. Per germline, CDR1 SEHNR and CDR2 FQNEAQ (reference sequence). The CDR3: CASSMTGDSYEQYF. CDR3 bases: TGTGCCAGCAGCATGACAGGCGACAGCTACGAGCAGTACTTC. Supplemented by reference TRBV7-9 and TRBJ2-7, the full variable domain reads DTGVSQNPRHKITKRGQNVTFRCDPISEHNRLYWYRQTLGQGPEFLTYFQNEAQLEKSRLLSDRFSAERPKGSFSTLEIQRTEQGDSAMYLCASSMTGDSYEQYFGPGTRLTVT.

CDR3 coding DNA: TGTGCCAGCAGTTACGGGGTCACTGAAGCTTTCTTT. Protein product: CASSYGVTEAFF. V usage is TRBV6-6 and J usage is TRBJ1-1; D gene uncertain. Per germline, CDR1 MNHNY and CDR2 SVGAGI (reference sequence). V dropped 2 bases and J dropped 4 bases, with 5 bases sitting between them. This CDR3 comprises 12 residues.

The rearrangement joins TRBV4-3 to TRBJ2-3; maybe TRBD1 (5 bases). Looked up from germline, CDR1 is LGHNA and CDR2 is YSLEER. The CDR3 covers 15 residues. V lost 3 bases and J 5 bases, leaving 15 bases between the germline ends. CDR3 sequence reads: CASSHARSQGDTQYF. DNA for the CDR3: TGCGCCAGCAGCCACGCCAGATCCCAGGGAGATACGCAGTATTTT.

This clonotype is a singleton in its sample. The V gene is TRBV20-1, the J gene TRBJ2-5, with 10 bases that match TRBD1. The J call could be wrong; TRBJ2-7 is a better fit for the DNA end. Germline V gives CDR1 DFQATT, CDR2 SNEGSKA (reference sequence). The CDR3 contains 15 residues. Written as DNA, the CDR3 is TGCAGTGCTCGCTATATGGGACAGGGGCAGTACGAGCAGTACTTC. Translation: CSARYMGQGQYEQYF.

The sample holds a few counts of this clonotype. V usage is TRBV29-1 and J usage is TRBJ1-4; perhaps TRBD1 as D (5 bases). This CDR3 is built from 11 residues. Trimming removed 3 bases from V and 8 bases from J, with 7 bases in between. Germline lookup yields CDR1 SQVTM and CDR2 ANQGSEA. CDR3 sequence reads: CSVEAGEKLFF. CDR3 nucleotides: TGCAGCGTTGAGGCAGGGGAAAAACTGTTTTTT.

Concerning this clonotype itself: A junction boundary mismatches the germline segment, possibly from a read error. The chain uses TRBV20-1 and TRBJ2-5; TRBD1 aligns across 9 bases. The end of the DNA is better explained by TRBJ2-7, so the J call may be wrong. CDR1 DFQATT and CDR2 SNEGSKA come from the germline V gene (reference sequence). The CDR3 consists of 14 residues. CDR3 in amino acids: CSARGDRASSEQYF. The DNA of the CDR3 is TGCAGTGCTAGAGGGGACAGGGCATCCTCCGAGCAGTACTTC.

This clonotype was picked up a small number of times. V usage is TRBV20-1 and J usage is TRBJ1-2, with 7 positions matching TRBD1. Germline-derived CDR1 and CDR2 are DFQATT and SNEGSKA (reference sequence). J gave up 4 bases and V 1 base, and 18 bases lay outside the gene matches. The CDR3 runs to 18 residues. The CDR3 nucleotides are TGCAGTGCTAGAGTCCCCGAGACAGGGTCCCTGAGGGGCTATGGCTACACCTTC. Encoded protein: CSARVPETGSLRGYGYTF.

The genes are TRBV29-1 and TRBJ2-3, with 7 bases that match TRBD2. There are 13 residues in the CDR3. V gave up 5 bases and J gave up 1 base; unmatched junction bases: 3. Germline assignment: CDR1 SQVTM and CDR2 ANQGSEA. The CDR3 DNA reads as TGCAGCGTTACAACTAGCGGCACAGATACGCAGTATTTT. This sequence encodes CSVTTSGTDTQYF.

The chain couples TRBV6-6 to TRBJ2-4; tentative D call: TRBD1 (5 bases). The J call may be incorrect, as the DNA end agrees better with TRBJ2-7. The CDR3 loop spans 12 amino acids. Germline CDR1 and CDR2: MNHNY and SVGAGI (reference sequence). This CDR3 reads CASSPTGIEQYF. The CDR3 DNA follows: TGTGCCAGCAGCCCAACAGGAATCGAGCAGTACTTC.

This clonotype appeared once. The chain links TRBV7-2 to TRBJ1-1; D unresolved. The CDR3 runs to 14 residues. The ends were cut back, 3 bases at V and 4 bases at J, with 12 bases in the middle. CDR1 and CDR2 from the germline V gene are SGHTA and FQGNSA. CDR3 region: CASSFGFGSTEAFF. The CDR3 DNA is TGTGCCAGCAGCTTCGGGTTTGGTTCCACTGAAGCTTTCTTT.

This clonotype was seen a few times. The rearrangement joins TRBV20-1 to TRBJ2-7; D is uncertain. CDR3 length: 13 residues. CDR1 and CDR2 (germline): DFQATT, SNEGSKA (reference sequence). The V end was cut by 0 bases, the J end by 2 bases, with 8 bases between. The CDR3 nucleotides read TGCAGTGCTAGAGATAGGGTGCCCTACGAGCAGTACTTC. Translating gives CSARDRVPYEQYF.

This rearrangement joins TRBV2 to TRBJ2-5, with D hard to call. Trimming stripped 4 bases from V and 5 bases from J, with 8 bases between. CDR3 length equals 12 residues. Germline V gene sequence: CDR1 SNHLY, CDR2 FYNNEI. CDR3 DNA: TGTGCCAGCAGTGTTCGGACGGAGACCCAGTACTTC. Translated, it gives CASSVRTETQYF.

V is TRBV15 and J is TRBJ1-2, with unresolved D. The V end lost 0 bases, the J end lost 0 bases, and 8 bases lay between the germline ends. Germline V gene lookup returns CDR1 LNHNV and CDR2 YYDKDF (reference sequence). The CDR3 is made up of 15 amino acids. The CDR3 DNA reads as TGTGCCACCAGCAGAGATTGGGTTACTAACTATGGCTACACCTTC. Amino acid sequence: CATSRDWVTNYGYTF.

This clonotype was seen a handful of times. The chain is built from TRBV18 and TRBJ2-5; D is unclear. The germline CDR1 and CDR2 sequences are KGHSH and LQKENI. The CDR3 extends over 13 amino acids. The ends were cut back, 5 bases at V and 2 bases at J, with 9 bases in the middle. The CDR3 region has the DNA TGTGCCAGCTCAACGGTAGAGCAAGAGACCCAGTACTTC. Protein sequence: CASSTVEQETQYF.

The J gene is TRBJ2-1, the V gene TRBV12-3 or TRBV12-4; D remains ambiguous. TRBJ2-7 explains the end of the DNA better; the J call may be wrong. This CDR3 contains 13 residues. The CDR3 sequence is CASSEVIACEQYF. CDR3 nucleotides: TGTGCCAGCAGCGAGGTGATTGCTTGTGAGCAGTACTTC.

This clonotype was seen once. The rearrangement links TRBV30 to TRBJ1-2, with D possibly matching TRBD1 (5 bases). The germline V gene has CDR1 GTSNPN and CDR2 SVGIG (reference sequence). Trimming removed 2 bases at V and 6 bases at J, with 13 bases between. The CDR3 covers 13 residues. For the CDR3, the DNA is TGTGCCTGGAGTTTGGGTGCGGGGGATGGCTACACCTTC. This gives the protein CAWSLGAGDGYTF. The full variable domain, in which reference TRBV30 and TRBJ1-2 provide the parts outside the CDR3, is SQTIHQWPATLVQPVGSPLSLECTVEGTSNPNLYWYRQAAGRGLQLLFYSVGIGQISSEVPQNLSASRPQDRQFILSSKKLLLSDSGFYLCAWSLGAGDGYTFGSGTRLTVV.

This clonotype was picked up a small number of times. This chain links TRBV10-3 with TRBJ1-2; D ambiguous. Trimming stripped 8 bases from V and 2 bases from J, with 15 bases between. Germline V gene sequence: CDR1 ENHRY, CDR2 SYGVKD. The CDR3 is made up of 14 amino acids. The DNA of the CDR3 is TGTGCCATCCTCTTAGTTAATGAAAACTATGGCTACACCTTC. It yields the protein CAILLVNENYGYTF.

J is TRBJ1-2 and V is TRBV6-1; no firm D call. Germline V gene data show CDR1 as MNHNS and CDR2 as SASEGT. This CDR3 is 13 amino acids long. V lost 10 bases and J lost 4, with 16 bases in between. The CDR3 nucleotides are TGTGCCACAACAACCGAGAGGCCCTATGGCTACACCTTC. Its protein is CATTTERPYGYTF.

The V and J genes are TRBV28 and TRBJ2-1; 11 positions match TRBD2. Losses at the gene ends were 8 bases for V and 7 bases for J; bases not matched to a gene: 28. This CDR3 is built from 21 residues. Germline CDR1 MDHEN, CDR2 SYDVKM. CDR3 in DNA: TGTGCCAGCGATATCCCGGGACATACAGAAGTAGCGGGAGGGCCTAGGAATGAGCAGTTCTTC. Translating it yields CASDIPGHTEVAGGPRNEQFF.

The chain links TRBV27 to TRBJ2-7; possible D gene TRBD2, 6 bases. The CDR3 length is 13 residues. CDR1 is MNHEY, CDR2 SMNVEV, per germline (reference sequence). Trimming cost V 6 bases and J 5 bases, with 14 bases left between them. CDR3 sequence: CASRDSGLNEQYF. The CDR3 coding sequence is TGTGCCAGCAGAGACTCGGGACTCAACGAGCAGTACTTC.

This clonotype was detected once. V gene TRBV7-3 combines with J gene TRBJ2-3; 12 nucleotides agree with TRBD1. This CDR3 comprises 16 residues. CDR1 SGHTA and CDR2 FQGTGA come from the germline V gene. V was clipped by 5 bases and J by 2 bases; unmatched bases: 5. CDR3 sequence (DNA): TGTGCCAGCAGCAAAGGGGACAGGGGGCCCACAGATACGCAGTATTTT. The encoded protein is CASSKGDRGPTDTQYF.

There are a few counts of this clonotype. The CDR3 loop is CASSLDSPLDEQYF. The CDR3 coding sequence is TGTGCCAGCAGCTTAGACAGCCCCTTGGACGAGCAGTACTTC. The genes are TRBV7-9 and TRBJ2-7, with D hard to call. Trimming removed 1 base at V and 5 bases at J, with 12 bases between. The germline CDR1 and CDR2 sequences are SEHNR and FQNEAQ (reference sequence). The CDR3 has 14 amino acids.

This clonotype has only one observation. The V and J genes are TRBV25-1 and TRBJ1-1; TRBD1 agrees at 7 bases. V lost 7 bases to trimming and J lost 0 bases; unmatched junction nucleotides: 8. The germline gives CDR1 MGHDK, CDR2 SYGVNS. The CDR3 loop spans 15 amino acids. The CDR3 is CASKPGQSLNTEAFF. DNA for the CDR3: TGTGCCAGCAAACCGGGACAGTCATTGAACACTGAAGCTTTCTTT.

The chain links TRBV15 to TRBJ2-2, with 10 bases that match TRBD1. The CDR3 covers 16 residues. Trimming removed 1 base from V and 6 bases from J; junction bases left unmatched: 5. Germline V gene lookup returns CDR1 LNHNV and CDR2 YYDKDF (reference sequence). CDR3 protein: CATSRGPGTGAGELFF. The CDR3 DNA reads as TGTGCCACCAGCAGAGGTCCCGGGACAGGGGCCGGGGAGCTGTTTTTT.